Listed below are T cell receptor beta chains from one sample, sequenced in a study of cytomegalovirus exposure and HLA in healthy donors. TCRdb's copy holds only in-frame clones and misses some; the assay was immunoSEQ multiplex PCR. The table shows 200,000 or so clones, with roughly four fifths occurring only once. Sequenced: PBMCs. Source of these receptors: a woman between 18 and 29 years old in good health and CMV-seropositive. Both conserved end residues are part of each CDR3. Each record gives: D gene, V gene, clone size, J gene, CDR3 length, CDR3 DNA, CDR3 protein. A D gene is named only where the DNA matches it firmly. Clone sizes are given selectively: once, few, many, or a class where the clone is expanded.

NA,TRBV5-1,NA,TRBJ1-2,15,TGCGCCAGCAGCTTGGCCGGAACAGTCAACTATGGCTACACCTTC,CASSLAGTVNYGYTF
NA,TRBV6-5,few,TRBJ2-7,12,TGTGCCAGCTCGAGACTTTCATACGAGCAGTACTTC,CASSRLSYEQYF
NA,TRBV7-2,NA,TRBJ2-2,14,TGTGCCAGCAGCGCGCAGGGGCGAACCGGGGAGCTGTTTTTT,CASSAQGRTGELFF
NA,TRBV6-4,once,TRBJ2-3,14,TGTGCCAGCAGTGCTTATTTTAGCACAGATACGCAGTATTTT,CASSAYFSTDTQYF
NA,TRBV2,NA,TRBJ1-6,13,TGTGCCAGCGCGGGATCCTATAATTCACCCCTCCACTTT,CASAGSYNSPLHF
TRBD1,TRBV6-5,NA,TRBJ1-6,12,TGTGCCAGCAGGGACCGGCACAGGGGTCTCCACTTT,CASRDRHRGLHF
NA,TRBV6-1,NA,TRBJ2-3,14,TGTGCCAGCAGATTAGACAGTGACACAGATACGCAGTATTTT,CASRLDSDTDTQYF
NA,TRBV5-1,NA,TRBJ2-7,11,TGCGCCAGCAGCGAGGTGGGTGAGCAGTACTTC,CASSEVGEQYF
NA,TRBV19,once,TRBJ2-5,15,TGTGCCAGTAGTATCCCCGGGGGACCCCAAGAGACCCAGTACTTC,CASSIPGGPQETQYF
NA,TRBV27,NA,TRBJ2-5,17,TGTGCCAGCAGTCACAGGGTCGGGTTAAGGGGTCAAGAGACCCAGTACTTC,CASSHRVGLRGQETQYF
NA,TRBV6-5,NA,TRBJ1-2,11,TGTGCCAGCGCACTGGGAGGTGGCTACACCTTC,CASALGGGYTF
TRBD2,TRBV4-2,NA,TRBJ2-3,16,TGTGCCAGCAGCCCCCGAACTAGCGGAGGCACAGATACGCAGTATTTT,CASSPRTSGGTDTQYF
NA,TRBV7-9,NA,TRBJ1-2,13,TGTGCCAGCAGCTTCGGACAGACCTATGGCTACACCTTC,CASSFGQTYGYTF
TRBD2,TRBV29-1,NA,TRBJ2-7,13,TGCAGCGTTGGAACTAGCGGGCTATACGAGCAGTACTTC,CSVGTSGLYEQYF
NA,TRBV9,NA,TRBJ2-3,15,TGTGCCAGCAGCGTCCAGGGTTATGACACAGATACGCAGTATTTT,CASSVQGYDTDTQYF
NA,TRBV18,NA,TRBJ2-2,17,TGTGCCAGCTCACCCACAGGGCGGGCAAAAAGAGCCGGGGAGCTGTTTTTT,CASSPTGRAKRAGELFF
TRBD1,TRBV11-2,NA,TRBJ2-4,14,TGTGCCAGCAGCTGGGGACAGGGTGTAGACATTCAGTACTTC,CASSWGQGVDIQYF
NA,TRBV6-5,NA,TRBJ1-3,15,TGTGCCAGCAGTTACCAGAGTGGCGGTAGAAACACCATATATTTT,CASSYQSGGRNTIYF
TRBD2,TRBV9,NA,TRBJ2-3,14,TGTGCCAGCAGCTTGGGACTAGCGGCAGATACGCAGTATTTT,CASSLGLAADTQYF
TRBD2,TRBV2,NA,TRBJ2-2,14,TGTGCCAGTCCCAGACGAGCGGGGACCGGGGAGCTGTTTTTT,CASPRRAGTGELFF
NA,TRBV6-6,NA,TRBJ1-5,13,TGTGCCAGCAGCCCCGGGGGGCGTCAGCCCCAGCATTTT,CASSPGGRQPQHF
TRBD1,TRBV2,NA,TRBJ2-3,17,TGTGCCAGCAGTGAAGCTAACAGGGGTCGGAGCACAGATACGCAGTATTTT,CASSEANRGRSTDTQYF
TRBD2,TRBV4-3,NA,TRBJ2-3,14,TGCGCCAGCAGCCAAAGATTAGAGCGGGGGGTAAAGTATTTT,CASSQRLERGVKYF
NA,TRBV18,once,TRBJ1-5,14,TGTGCCAGCTCACCGGACGGCGGGCGTGTGCCCCAGCATTTT,CASSPDGGRVPQHF
TRBD2,TRBV12-5,NA,TRBJ2-1,18,TGTGCTAGTGGTTTGGGTAGCGGGGGGGCGGGCTCCTACAATGAGCAGTTCTTC,CASGLGSGGAGSYNEQFF
TRBD2,TRBV27,NA,TRBJ2-5,17,TGTGCCAGCAGTTTATCGAGGTTAGCGGGGGCCAAAGAGACCCAGTACTTC,CASSLSRLAGAKETQYF
NA,TRBV19,NA,TRBJ1-1,14,TGTGCCAGTAGTATAGATCGGTGGTCCACTGAAGCTTTCTTT,CASSIDRWSTEAFF
NA,TRBV7-6,once,TRBJ2-7,15,TGTGCCAGCAGCCCAAGCCCGGGGAGCTCCTACGAGCAGTACTTC,CASSPSPGSSYEQYF
TRBD2,TRBV29-1,NA,TRBJ2-3,13,TGCAGCGCTGGGGGGGGTGGCCCAGATACGCAGTATTTT,CSAGGGGPDTQYF
NA,TRBV6-4,NA,TRBJ1-5,13,TGTGCCAGCAGTCAGGAAGCCAATCAGCCCCAGCATTTT,CASSQEANQPQHF
TRBD1,TRBV2,once,TRBJ2-5,14,TGTGCCAGCATCCGGACAGGGGGTCAAGAGACCCAGTACTTC,CASIRTGGQETQYF
NA,TRBV19,NA,TRBJ1-6,14,TGTGCCAGTAGTATGTCGCCAGGAGGGTCACCCCTCCACTTT,CASSMSPGGSPLHF
TRBD1,TRBV10-1,NA,TRBJ1-1,15,TGCGCCAGCAGTGAGTCAAACAGGGGTTGGACTGAAGCTTTCTTT,CASSESNRGWTEAFF
TRBD2,TRBV15,NA,TRBJ2-5,15,TGTGCCACCAGGGGTAGCGGGGGGTTACAAGAGACCCAGTACTTC,CATRGSGGLQETQYF
NA,TRBV6-1,once,TRBJ1-1,14,TGTGCCAGCAGTGATGCGGGGTTTGACACTGAAGCTTTCTTT,CASSDAGFDTEAFF
NA,TRBV2,NA,TRBJ2-2,15,TGTGCCAGCAGGCACGGACATTCGAACACCGGGGAGCTGTTTTTT,CASRHGHSNTGELFF
TRBD1,TRBV6-5,few,TRBJ1-4,14,TGTGCCAGCAAAAAGGGGGCTACTAATGAAAAACTGTTTTTT,CASKKGATNEKLFF
NA,TRBV4-1,NA,TRBJ2-5,14,TGCGCCAGCAGCCCCCTGGACAGCCAAGAGACCCAGTACTTC,CASSPLDSQETQYF
TRBD2,TRBV7-3,NA,TRBJ2-1,18,TGTGCCAGCAGCCCTTATAGCGGGGGGGCCAGCTCCTACAATGAGCAGTTCTTC,CASSPYSGGASSYNEQFF
NA,TRBV15,NA,TRBJ2-7,12,TGTGCCACCAGCAGAGACAGGCAGGCTCCCCTGTTC,CATSRDRQAPLF
TRBD2,TRBV5-1,NA,TRBJ2-1,14,TGCGCCAGCAGCTTGGAAGCTAGCGGGGGGACCCAGTTCTTC,CASSLEASGGTQFF
TRBD1,TRBV6-6,once,TRBJ1-1,15,TGTGCCAGCAGTTACCACCGCAGGGGGGACACTGAAGCTTTCTTT,CASSYHRRGDTEAFF
TRBD1,TRBV5-4,NA,TRBJ2-7,13,TGTGCCACTGTGAACAGGGGGCTTAACGAGCAGTACTTC,CATVNRGLNEQYF
NA,TRBV11-3,NA,TRBJ1-1,14,TGTGCCAGCAGCTTAGCGTTGGGGGGTGGGGAAGCTTTCTTT,CASSLALGGGEAFF
NA,TRBV7-7,once,TRBJ2-5,15,TGTGCCAGCAGCCAGAATTACAGGAGCCAAGAGACCCAGTACTTC,CASSQNYRSQETQYF
TRBD1,TRBV7-9,NA,TRBJ1-3,14,TGTGCCAGCAGTCTCCAGGGGGCGGGAAACACCATATATTTT,CASSLQGAGNTIYF
TRBD1,TRBV30,once,TRBJ2-1,14,TGTGCCTGGAGTGTAATGTCAGGGGGCAACGAGCAGTTCTTC,CAWSVMSGGNEQFF
NA,TRBV28,NA,TRBJ2-1,14,TGTGCCAGCAGCATAGGGGCCCACTACAATGAGCAGTTCTTC,CASSIGAHYNEQFF
NA,TRBV19,NA,TRBJ2-1,15,TGTGCCAGTAGTATTTCTAGCGCGGGCTACAATGAGCAGTTCTTC,CASSISSAGYNEQFF
NA,TRBV7-9,NA,TRBJ1-1,17,TGTGCCAGCAGCTTAGGGAGGATAGGGCGGAAGGACACTGAAGCTTTCTTT,CASSLGRIGRKDTEAFF
NA,TRBV9,NA,TRBJ2-6,17,TGTGCCAGCAGCGTGACAGGCTTCTCCTCTGGGGCCAACGTCCTGACTTTC,CASSVTGFSSGANVLTF
NA,TRBV7-2,once,TRBJ1-5,15,TGTGCCAGCAGCCCCCACCCGGGGTCGGAGCAGCCCCAGCATTTT,CASSPHPGSEQPQHF
NA,TRBV19,NA,TRBJ1-5,15,TGTGCCAGTAGTATAATAGGGGATAGCAATCAGCCCCAGCATTTT,CASSIIGDSNQPQHF
NA,TRBV5-1,NA,TRBJ2-1,14,TGCGCCAGCAGCTTACAGGGCTCCTACAATGAGCAGTTCTTC,CASSLQGSYNEQFF
NA,TRBV6-1,many,TRBJ1-5,15,TGTGCCAGCAGTGAAACAGGGCAGGGCAATCAGCCCCAGCATTTT,CASSETGQGNQPQHF
NA,TRBV4-2,NA,TRBJ1-2,13,TGTGCCAGCAGCCAAGATCTGAGGGTTGGCTACACCTTC,CASSQDLRVGYTF
TRBD2,TRBV5-4,few,TRBJ2-5,16,TGTGCCAGCAGCTTCGGACTAGCGGGGAACGGCGAGACCCAGTACTTC,CASSFGLAGNGETQYF